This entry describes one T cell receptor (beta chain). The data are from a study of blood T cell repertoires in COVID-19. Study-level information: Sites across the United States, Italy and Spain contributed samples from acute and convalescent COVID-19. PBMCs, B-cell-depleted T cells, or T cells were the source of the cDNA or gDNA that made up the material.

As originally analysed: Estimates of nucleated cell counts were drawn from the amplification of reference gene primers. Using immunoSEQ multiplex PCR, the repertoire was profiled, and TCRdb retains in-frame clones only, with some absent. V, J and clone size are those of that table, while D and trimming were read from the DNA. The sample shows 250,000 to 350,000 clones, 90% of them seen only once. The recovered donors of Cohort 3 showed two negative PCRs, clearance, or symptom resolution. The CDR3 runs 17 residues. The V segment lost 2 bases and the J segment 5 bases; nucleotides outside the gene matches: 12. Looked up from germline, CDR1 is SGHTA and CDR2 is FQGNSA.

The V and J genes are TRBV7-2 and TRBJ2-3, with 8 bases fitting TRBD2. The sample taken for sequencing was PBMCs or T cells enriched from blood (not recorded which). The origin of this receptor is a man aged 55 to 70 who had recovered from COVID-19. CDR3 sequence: CASSLFPNRGGLDTQYF. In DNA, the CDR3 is TGTGCCAGCAGCTTATTCCCCAATCGGGGGGGCTTAGATACGCAGTATTTT.